The 5 T cell receptor beta chains in this list originate from one sample, sequenced in a study of tumour-infiltrating T cells in Burkitt lymphoma. Repertoires were generated with immunoSEQ multiplex PCR, while TCRdb's copy carries only in-frame clones and drops some. The data show about 46,000 clones, 31% seen once. The material sequenced was tumor tissue. All receptors derive from a human donor with Burkitt lymphoma.

This clone was seen more than once but under ten times. The gene calls are TRBV5-4 and TRBJ2-1, with D perhaps matching TRBD2 (7 bases). This CDR3 region has 16 residues. V was trimmed by 2 bases and J by 2 bases, leaving 14 bases between them. The V gene's germline CDR1 is SGHNT and CDR2 YYREEE (reference sequence). CDR3 loop: CASSFGGGAAYNEQFF. DNA of the CDR3: TGTGCCAGCAGCTTCGGAGGGGGGGCGGCCTACAATGAGCAGTTCTTC.

This clone was detected only once. This chain links TRBV5-6 with TRBJ2-7, with D tentatively TRBD2 (6 bases). CDR1 is SGHDT, CDR2 YYEEEE, per germline. Trimming cost V 1 base and J 3 bases, with 14 bases left between them. This CDR3 has 15 amino acids. In nucleotides, the CDR3 is TGTGCCAGCAGCTTGTTGTGGCAGGAGGGCTACGAGCAGTACTTC. Protein sequence: CASSLLWQEGYEQYF.

This chain connects TRBV6-6 to TRBJ2-1, with 7 bases identical to TRBD2. The CDR3 loop spans 16 amino acids. V lost 6 bases and J lost 11; bases outside the gene matches: 19. In germline, CDR1 is MNHNY, CDR2 SVGAGI (reference sequence). CDR3 sequence reads: CASSPGGGEWGDQQFF. The CDR3 DNA follows: TGTGCCAGCAGCCCGGGGGGTGGGGAATGGGGGGATCAGCAGTTCTTC.

The chain links TRBV9 to TRBJ2-3; TRBD2 matches 8 bases. Germline V gene data show CDR1 as SGDLS and CDR2 as YYNGEE. This CDR3 region has 18 residues. J was trimmed by 5 bases and V by 3 bases; bases with no gene match: 17. The CDR3 DNA sequence: TGTGCCAGCAGCGCACACCCCCCTTCGGGGGGGCGGGGAGATACGCAGTATTTT. Its protein is CASSAHPPSGGRGDTQYF.

The rearrangement links TRBV7-8 to TRBJ1-1; D is unresolved. Per germline, CDR1 SGHVS and CDR2 FQNEAQ. V gave up 6 bases and J gave up 7 bases, with 12 bases separating them. The CDR3 is 12 residues long. CDR3 region: CASRPRGNEAFF. The CDR3 DNA reads as TGTGCCAGCAGACCCAGAGGGAATGAAGCTTTCTTT.